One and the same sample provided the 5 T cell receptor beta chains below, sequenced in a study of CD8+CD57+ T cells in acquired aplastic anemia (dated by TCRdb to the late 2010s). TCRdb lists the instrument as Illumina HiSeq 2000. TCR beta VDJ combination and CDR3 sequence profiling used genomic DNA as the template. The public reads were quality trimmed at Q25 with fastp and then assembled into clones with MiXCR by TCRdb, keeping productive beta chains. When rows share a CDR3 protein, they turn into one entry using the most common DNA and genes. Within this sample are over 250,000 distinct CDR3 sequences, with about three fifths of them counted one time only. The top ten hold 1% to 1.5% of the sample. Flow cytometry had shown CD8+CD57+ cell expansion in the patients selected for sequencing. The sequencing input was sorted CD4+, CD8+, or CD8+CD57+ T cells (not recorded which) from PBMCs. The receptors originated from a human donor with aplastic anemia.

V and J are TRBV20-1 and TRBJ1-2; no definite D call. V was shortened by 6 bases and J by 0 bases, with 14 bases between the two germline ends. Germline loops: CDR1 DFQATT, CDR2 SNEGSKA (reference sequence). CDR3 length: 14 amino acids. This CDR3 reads CSANKAATNYGYTF. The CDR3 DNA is TGCAGTGCCAACAAGGCGGCTACTAACTATGGCTACACCTTC.

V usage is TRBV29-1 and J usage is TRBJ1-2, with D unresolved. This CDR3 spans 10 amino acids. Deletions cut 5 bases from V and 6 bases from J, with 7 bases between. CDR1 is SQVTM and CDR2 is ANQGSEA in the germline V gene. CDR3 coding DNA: TGCAGCGTTATTCGGGATGGCTACACCTTC. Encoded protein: CSVIRDGYTF.

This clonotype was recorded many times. CDR3: CASSLHRETEAFF. CDR3 DNA sequence: TGTGCCAGCAGCTTACACAGGGAAACTGAAGCTTTCTTT. The rearrangement links TRBV7-8 to TRBJ1-1, with TRBD1 as a possible D gene (6 bases). This CDR3 is 13 amino acids long. Trimming cost V 2 bases and J 5 bases, with 9 bases left between them. Germline V CDR1 and CDR2: SGHVS, FQNEAQ.

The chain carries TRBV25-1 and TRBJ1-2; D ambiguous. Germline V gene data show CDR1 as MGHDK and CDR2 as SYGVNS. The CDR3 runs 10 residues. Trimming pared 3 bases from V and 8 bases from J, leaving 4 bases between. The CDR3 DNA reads TGTGCCAGCAGTGACACCGGCTACACCTTC. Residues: CASSDTGYTF.

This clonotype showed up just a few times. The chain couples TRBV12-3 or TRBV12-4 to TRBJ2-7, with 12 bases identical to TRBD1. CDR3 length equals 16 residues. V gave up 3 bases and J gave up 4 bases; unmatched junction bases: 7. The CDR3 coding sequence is TGTGCCAGCAGTTTTAGAGGGACAGGGGGCGAGTACGAGCAGTACTTC. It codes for CASSFRGTGGEYEQYF.